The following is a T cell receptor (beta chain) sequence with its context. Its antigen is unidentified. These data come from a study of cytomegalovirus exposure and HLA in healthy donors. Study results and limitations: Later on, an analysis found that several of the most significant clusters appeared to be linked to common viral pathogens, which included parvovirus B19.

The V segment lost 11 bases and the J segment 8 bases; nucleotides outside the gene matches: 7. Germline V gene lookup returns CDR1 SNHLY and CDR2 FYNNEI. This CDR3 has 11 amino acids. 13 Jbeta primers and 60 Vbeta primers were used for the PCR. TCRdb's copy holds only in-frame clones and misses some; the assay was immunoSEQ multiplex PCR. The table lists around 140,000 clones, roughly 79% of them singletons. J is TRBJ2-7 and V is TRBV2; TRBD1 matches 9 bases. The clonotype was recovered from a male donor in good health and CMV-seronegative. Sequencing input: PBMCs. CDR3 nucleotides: TGTGCCGGTCGGGACAGGGAGAAGCAGTACTTC. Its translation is CAGRDREKQYF.